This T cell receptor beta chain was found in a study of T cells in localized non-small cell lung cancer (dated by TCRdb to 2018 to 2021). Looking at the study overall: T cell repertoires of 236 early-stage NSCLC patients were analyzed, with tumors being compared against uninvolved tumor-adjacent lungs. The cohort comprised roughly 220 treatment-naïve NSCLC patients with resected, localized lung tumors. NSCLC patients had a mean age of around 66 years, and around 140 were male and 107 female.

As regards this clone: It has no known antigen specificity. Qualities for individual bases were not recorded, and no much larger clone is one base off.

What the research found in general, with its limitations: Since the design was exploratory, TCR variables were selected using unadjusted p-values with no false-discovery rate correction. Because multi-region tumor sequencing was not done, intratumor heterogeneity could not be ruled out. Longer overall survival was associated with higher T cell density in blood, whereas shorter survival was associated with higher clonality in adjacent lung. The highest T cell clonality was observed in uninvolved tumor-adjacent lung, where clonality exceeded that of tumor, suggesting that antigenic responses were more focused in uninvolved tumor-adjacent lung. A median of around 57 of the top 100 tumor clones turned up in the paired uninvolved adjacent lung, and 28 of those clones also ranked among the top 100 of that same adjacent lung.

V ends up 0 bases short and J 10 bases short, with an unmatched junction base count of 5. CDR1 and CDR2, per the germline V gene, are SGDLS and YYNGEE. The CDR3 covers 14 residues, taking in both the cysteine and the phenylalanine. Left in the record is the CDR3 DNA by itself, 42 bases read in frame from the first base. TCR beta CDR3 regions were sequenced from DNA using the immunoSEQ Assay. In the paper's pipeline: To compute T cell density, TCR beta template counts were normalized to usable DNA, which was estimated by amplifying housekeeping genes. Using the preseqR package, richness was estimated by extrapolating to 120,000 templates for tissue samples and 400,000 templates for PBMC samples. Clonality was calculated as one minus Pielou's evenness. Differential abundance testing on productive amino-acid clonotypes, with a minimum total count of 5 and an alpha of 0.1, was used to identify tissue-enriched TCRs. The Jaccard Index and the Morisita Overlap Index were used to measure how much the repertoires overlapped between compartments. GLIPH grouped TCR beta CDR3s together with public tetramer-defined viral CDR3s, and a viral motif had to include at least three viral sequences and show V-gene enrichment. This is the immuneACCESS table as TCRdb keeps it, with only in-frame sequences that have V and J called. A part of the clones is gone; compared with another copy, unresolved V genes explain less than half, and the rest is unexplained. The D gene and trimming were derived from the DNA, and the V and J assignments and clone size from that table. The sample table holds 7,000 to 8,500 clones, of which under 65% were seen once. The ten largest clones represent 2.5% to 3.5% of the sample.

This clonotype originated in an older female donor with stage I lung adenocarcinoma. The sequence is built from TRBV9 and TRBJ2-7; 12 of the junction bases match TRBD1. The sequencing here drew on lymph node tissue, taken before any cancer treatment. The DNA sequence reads TGTGCCAGCAGCGTAGCGGGACAGGGGGCCGGTCAGTACTTC. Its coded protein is CASSVAGQGAGQYF.